One and the same sample provided the 18 T cell receptor beta chains below, sequenced in a study of early T cells in non-severe SARS-CoV-2 infection. TCRdb re-derived calls from the 5' RACE reads in MiXCR, one entry per CDR3 protein. The table records fewer than 80,000 distinct CDR3 sequences, more than 10% of them present only once. Material: whole blood. Receptors were obtained from an adult who was a healthcare worker with PCR-confirmed SARS-CoV-2 infection or an uninfected control (not recorded which).

The table lists this clonotype with many counts. The chain has TRBV5-4 and TRBJ2-3; D not certain. Germline V gene sequence: CDR1 SGHNT, CDR2 YYREEE (reference sequence). V lost 0 bases to trimming and J lost 6 bases, with 14 bases between them. This CDR3 comprises 15 residues. As DNA, the CDR3 is TGTGCCAGCAGCTTGGACCGACATCGGTGGGATACGCAGTATTTT. Encoded protein: CASSLDRHRWDTQYF.

In its sample, this clonotype was seen many times. CDR3 nucleotide sequence: TGTGCCAGCAGTACTCTCCGGGACATCAGCTACAATGAGCAGTTCTTC. Its protein is CASSTLRDISYNEQFF. This chain connects TRBV28 to TRBJ2-1; D might be TRBD1 (6 bases). This CDR3 comprises 16 residues. CDR1 MDHEN and CDR2 SYDVKM come from the germline V gene. Deletions cut 5 bases from V and 3 bases from J, with 17 bases between.

V usage is TRBV18 and J usage is TRBJ1-2; D is unresolved. Germline V gives CDR1 KGHSH, CDR2 LQKENI. CDR3 length equals 14 residues. V dropped 2 bases and J dropped 5 bases, with 12 bases sitting between them. CDR3 nucleotide sequence: TGTGCCAGCTCACCAAGGGTCGAGTCGTATGGCTACACCTTC. Amino acid sequence: CASSPRVESYGYTF.

This clonotype was seen many times. The V gene is TRBV29-1, the J gene TRBJ2-7; 7 bases fit TRBD2. The CDR3 runs 14 residues. Germline CDR1 reads SQVTM; CDR2 reads ANQGSEA. The junction had 7 bases not matched to a gene; V was cut back by 5 bases and J by 0 bases. The CDR3: CSVLLADSSYEQYF. CDR3 DNA: TGCAGCGTTCTGCTAGCGGATAGCTCCTACGAGCAGTACTTC.

The CDR3 bases are TGTGCCAGCAGCTTAGATTTTGGCCAACGGCGTACTGAAGCTTTCTTT. As protein: CASSLDFGQRRTEAFF. The rearrangement links TRBV11-2 to TRBJ1-1; no definite D call. Deletions cut 0 bases from V and 5 bases from J, with 16 bases between. Germline CDR1 reads SGHAT; CDR2 reads FQNNGV. The CDR3 covers 16 residues.

This clonotype was detected ten times or more. The genes are TRBV6-2 or TRBV6-3 and TRBJ2-7; D might be TRBD1 or TRBD2, each matching 5 bases. Trimming took off 2 bases at V and 2 bases at J, with 10 bases between the two ends. CDR1 is MNHEY, CDR2 SVGEGT, per germline. CDR3 length equals 14 residues. The CDR3 nucleotides are TGTGCCAGCAGTTACGATGGGGGACCCTACGAGCAGTACTTC. It yields the protein CASSYDGGPYEQYF.

In this sample, this clonotype turned up many times. V usage is TRBV25-1 and J usage is TRBJ2-6; D is undetermined. Between the trimmed V and J ends, which lost 3 bases and 4 bases, there was a span of 7 bases. The CDR3 loop spans 14 amino acids. Germline CDR1 reads MGHDK; CDR2 reads SYGVNS. CDR3 protein: CASSDPAGANVLTF. The CDR3 DNA sequence: TGTGCCAGCAGTGACCCCGCGGGGGCCAACGTCCTGACTTTC.

This clonotype was seen ten or more times. This chain connects TRBV29-1 to TRBJ2-1, with D perhaps being TRBD1 or TRBD2 (5 bases each). The CDR3 is made up of 15 amino acids. The V gene's germline CDR1 is SQVTM and CDR2 ANQGSEA. V dropped 5 bases and J dropped 6 bases, with 20 bases sitting between them. The DNA of the CDR3 is TGCAGCGTTCCGAAGGGGCTTATACGGGGCAATGAGCAGTTCTTC. This gives the protein CSVPKGLIRGNEQFF.

This clonotype has ten or more counts. This rearrangement joins TRBV27 to TRBJ1-1, with TRBD1 as a possible D gene (5 bases). Germline CDR1 and CDR2: MNHEY and SMNVEV (reference sequence). There are 12 residues in the CDR3. Trimming shortened V by 5 bases and J by 5 bases, and 9 bases separated the two germline ends. The CDR3 nucleotides read TGTGCCAGCAGTAGCAGGGCTACTGAAGCTTTCTTT. This gives the protein CASSSRATEAFF.

The gene calls are TRBV4-2 and TRBJ1-1, with D perhaps TRBD1 (5 bases). Trimming shortened V by 1 base and J by 11 bases, and 17 bases separated the two germline ends. Per the germline V gene, CDR1 is LGHNA and CDR2 is YNFKEQ. The CDR3 has 14 residues. The CDR3 bases are TGTGCCAGCAGCCAAGCAGACGGTCCCCGGGGCGCTTTCTTT. Protein sequence: CASSQADGPRGAFF.

This clonotype came up a few times. This chain uses TRBV2 with TRBJ2-1; 12 bases are shared with TRBD2. Germline V gene data show CDR1 as SNHLY and CDR2 as FYNNEI. The trim removed 6 bases at V and 3 bases at J, leaving 3 bases unmatched. There are 15 residues in the CDR3. CDR3 coding DNA: TGTGCCAGCAGACGACTAGCGGGGGACTACAATGAGCAGTTCTTC. This codes for CASRRLAGDYNEQFF.

This clonotype has ten or more counts. The chain carries TRBV11-1 and TRBJ2-3; 10 nucleotides align to TRBD2. The V gene's germline CDR1 is SGHAT and CDR2 FQDESV (reference sequence). The CDR3 consists of 19 residues. Trimming took 1 base from V and 5 from J; bases not matched to a gene: 15. As DNA, the CDR3 is TGTGCCAGCAGCTTAGATACGCCTGTGGCAGCGGGAGGGGAAGATACGCAGTATTTT. This encodes CASSLDTPVAAGGEDTQYF.

This rearrangement joins TRBV5-4 to TRBJ2-5; tentatively, D is TRBD1 or TRBD2 (7 bases each). The CDR3 runs 13 residues. Germline V gene sequence: CDR1 SGHNT, CDR2 YYREEE (reference sequence). V was clipped by 7 bases and J by 5 bases, with 15 bases between them. CDR3 sequence: CASRYRGGETQYF. CDR3 sequence (DNA): TGTGCCAGCCGCTACAGGGGAGGGGAGACCCAGTACTTC.

This clonotype came up many times. The chain links TRBV28 to TRBJ2-3; D perhaps matches TRBD1 (6 bases). V lost 4 bases to trimming and J lost 2 bases, with 7 bases between them. Germline V gene sequence: CDR1 MDHEN, CDR2 SYDVKM. The length of the CDR3 is 13 residues. Written as DNA, the CDR3 is TGTGCCAGCAGTTGGGACAACACAGATACGCAGTATTTT. It translates to CASSWDNTDTQYF.

This clonotype appeared many times. This chain joins TRBV6-2 or TRBV6-3 and TRBJ2-6; D is uncertain. Germline assignment: CDR1 MNHEY and CDR2 SVGEGT. Trimming removed 3 bases at V and 0 bases at J, with 3 bases between. The CDR3 has 14 amino acids. CDR3 sequence reads: CASSYVSGANVLTF. DNA for the CDR3: TGTGCCAGCAGTTATGTCTCTGGGGCCAACGTCCTGACTTTC.

Ten or more counts support this clonotype. The gene calls are TRBV5-4 and TRBJ2-7, with D perhaps matching TRBD1 (6 bases). The V end was cut by 3 bases, the J end by 0 bases, with 13 bases between. CDR3 length: 15 residues. The germline CDR1 and CDR2 sequences are SGHNT and YYREEE (reference sequence). CDR3 sequence reads: CASSSGQQSSYEQYF. DNA of the CDR3: TGTGCCAGCAGCTCCGGACAGCAGTCCTCCTACGAGCAGTACTTC.

This clonotype was counted only a few times. This chain uses TRBV29-1 with TRBJ2-3; D unresolved. Per the germline V gene, CDR1 is SQVTM and CDR2 is ANQGSEA. CDR3 length: 10 amino acids. V lost 6 bases and J 3 bases, leaving 4 bases between the germline ends. CDR3 nucleotides: TGCAGCGTCGTGACAGATACGCAGTATTTT. Translated, it gives CSVVTDTQYF.

This clonotype has more than one count but fewer than ten. The chain has TRBV29-1 and TRBJ1-1, with D tentatively TRBD1 (6 bases). The germline V gene has CDR1 SQVTM and CDR2 ANQGSEA. V was cut by 8 bases and J by 0 bases, with 13 bases left in between. CDR3 size: 13 residues. CDR3 sequence reads: CSTRTAMNTEAFF. The CDR3 bases are TGCAGCACCCGGACAGCTATGAACACTGAAGCTTTCTTT.